Listed below are T cell receptor beta chains from one sample, sequenced in a study of CXCR3-negative and CXCR3-positive naive CD8 T cells. TCRdb re-called the 5' RACE reads; every CDR3 protein appears as one record, without DNA. Its table lists more than 45,000 distinct CDR3 sequences. Sequencing input: memory CD8+ T cells from blood. All receptors derive from a human donor in good health. Some clones in this sample may be carry-over from other donors' samples. The CDR3 runs from the conserved cysteine through the conserved F or W. The order of the fields is J gene, V gene, CDR3 protein.

J: TRBJ2-7; V: TRBV27; CDR3: CASSPYYRAAYEQYF
J: TRBJ1-2; V: TRBV6-5; CDR3: CASSYPGGAGYTF
J: TRBJ2-1; V: TRBV29-1; CDR3: CSVDLTSGRAKVGFF
J: TRBJ2-1; V: TRBV5-1; CDR3: CASSPDRFDEQFF
J: TRBJ2-3; V: TRBV29-1; CDR3: CSVEGLADTQYF
J: TRBJ2-7; V: TRBV29-1; CDR3: CSVPAGENPEQYF
J: TRBJ2-7; V: TRBV15; CDR3: CATSRETGPYEQYF
J: TRBJ2-5; V: TRBV4-3; CDR3: CASSQESSGTGGAKTQYF
J: TRBJ2-1; V: TRBV5-1; CDR3: CASSLEAGGPYNEQFF
J: TRBJ2-1; V: TRBV9; CDR3: CASSVSGGYNEQFF